The clone carrying this T cell receptor (beta chain) turned up a few times. Antigen specificity is unknown. This entry belongs to a study of cytomegalovirus exposure and HLA in healthy donors. On the study more broadly: A prior analysis found roughly 100 million unique TCR beta sequences from 170 million or so T cells. Study outcomes and limitations: What TCR beta sequences reportedly achieved was accurate prediction of HLA-A and HLA-B alleles in most subjects. Prior analysis indicated that the majority of TCR beta V segments exhibited productivity approximately 87% or approximately 30% of the time. It was reported in a later analysis that an Asian-associated ancestry cluster showed fewer N-insertions than the roughly 620-donor mean.

Germline CDR1 is SGHAT and CDR2 is FQNNGV. V was clipped by 5 bases and J by 5 bases, with 16 bases between them. The CDR3 totals 16 residues. It was with 60 Vbeta and 13 Jbeta primers that the PCR ran. Measured with immunoSEQ multiplex PCR; TCRdb has only the in-frame clones, and not every one. Of about 190,000 clones in the sample, almost 80% were seen once. This chain joins TRBV11-2 and TRBJ1-6, with D possibly TRBD1 on 5 matching bases. Sequencing was done on a sample of PBMCs. This clonotype was sampled from a woman between 18 and 29 years old in good health and CMV-seronegative. The chain's CDR3 is CASSTSSGLDNSPLHF. Written as DNA, the CDR3 is TGTGCCAGCAGCACCTCCTCGGGACTGGATAATTCACCCCTCCACTTT.